A selection of T cell receptor beta chains follows, all from one sample in a study of tumor T cells in aggressive B-cell lymphoma. The repertoire was sequenced with immunoSEQ multiplex PCR; TCRdb's copy has only in-frame clones and lacks some. The repertoire includes about 3,000 clones, around 85% of them detected once, and about 4.3% sits in the top ten. Sequencing was performed on tumor tissue. These receptors all come from an adult with diffuse large B cell lymphoma. Each CDR3 is given with its conserved first and last residue. The D gene is left open where the match is weak. Clone sizes are given selectively: once, few, many, or a class where the clone is expanded.

D gene	clone size	V gene	J gene	CDR3 DNA	CDR3 protein
-	-	TRBV10-3	TRBJ1-2	TGTGCCATCAGCCAGGGTCGGGGGGGCTACACCTTC	CAISQGRGGYTF
TRBD1	-	TRBV7-7	TRBJ2-2	TGTGCCAGCAGCATTGACAGGGTGAACACCGGGGAGCTGTTTTTT	CASSIDRVNTGELFF
-	-	TRBV7-2	TRBJ1-1	TGTGCCAGCAGCTTATACATGAACACTGAAGCTTTCTTT	CASSLYMNTEAFF
TRBD1	few	TRBV14	TRBJ2-5	TGTGCCAGCAGCCAGGACAGGCTACGAGAGACCCAGTACTTC	CASSQDRLRETQYF
TRBD2	-	TRBV5-4	TRBJ2-5	TGTGCCAGCAGCCCACCACCGACTAGCGGGGGGCCGTGGCAAGAGACCCAGTACTTC	CASSPPPTSGGPWQETQYF
TRBD2	-	TRBV7-8	TRBJ2-2	TGTGCCAGCAGGGGTCCGGGACTAGCGGGGGACACCGGGGAGCTGTTTTTT	CASRGPGLAGDTGELFF
-	-	TRBV7-2	TRBJ1-1	TGTGCCAGCAGCTTCCCAGTGGTTAGCGGGGAAGCTTTCTTT	CASSFPVVSGEAFF
-	-	TRBV9	TRBJ1-4	TGTGCCAGCAGCGTAGGGGGGAGGGATAGGAATGAAAAACTGTTTTTT	CASSVGGRDRNEKLFF
-	-	TRBV7-9	TRBJ1-4	TGTGCCAGCAGCGGACAGCTGTATAATGAAAAACTGTTTTTT	CASSGQLYNEKLFF
TRBD2	-	TRBV29-1	TRBJ2-1	TGCAGCGTTGAAGGGGCTAGCGGGAACTACAATGAGCAGTTCTTC	CSVEGASGNYNEQFF
-	few	TRBV5-1	TRBJ2-7	TGCGCCAGCAGCCCCGAGTGGGGCCGCGCCTACGAGCAGTACTTC	CASSPEWGRAYEQYF
-	few	TRBV6-1	TRBJ2-7	TGTGCCAGCAGTGAAGGGGGCTCTCCCACCTACGAGCAGTACTTC	CASSEGGSPTYEQYF
-	-	TRBV25-1	TRBJ2-7	TGTGCCAGCAGTGCGACGGACACTGGCTCCTACGAGCAGTACTTC	CASSATDTGSYEQYF
-	-	TRBV2	TRBJ2-1	TGTGCCAGCAGTCCCCAGGGCCTCTACAATGAGCAGTTCTTC	CASSPQGLYNEQFF
-	-	TRBV5-6	TRBJ1-6	TGTGCCAGCAGCTTGGGGGCCAGGAATTCACCCCTCCACTTT	CASSLGARNSPLHF
-	few	TRBV19	TRBJ1-2	TGTGCCAGTAGTACGGGCGGGGGCTACACCTTC	CASSTGGGYTF
-	-	TRBV7-8	TRBJ2-5	TGTGCCAGCAGTCTCGGGAGCCCTCGCGCCCAAGAGACCCAGTACTTC	CASSLGSPRAQETQYF
TRBD2	-	TRBV11-2	TRBJ2-2	TGTGCCAGCAGCTTAGATCTGGCGGGGGGGACCGGGGAGCTGTTTTTT	CASSLDLAGGTGELFF
TRBD1	-	TRBV18	TRBJ2-7	TGTGCCAGCTCCCAGGGACAGGGGCCCTACGAGCAGTACTTC	CASSQGQGPYEQYF
TRBD1	-	TRBV6-6	TRBJ1-2	TGTGCCAGCAGTCCCGGGGACAGGGGTAACTATGGCTACACCTTC	CASSPGDRGNYGYTF